Given below is one TCR beta chain in context. The sample belongs to a study of patients and donors after allogeneic stem cell transplantation. Germline lookup yields CDR1 MGHRA and CDR2 YSYEKL. Unmatched junction bases numbered 7, after V lost 1 base and J lost 2 bases. This CDR3 contains 16 residues. TCRdb fed the RT-PCR reads into MiXCR, producing one record per CDR3 protein. The top ten hold around 3.2% of the sample, which has approximately 170,000 distinct CDR3 sequences, approximately 30% seen once. The TCR sequence derives from a human donor who was either an allogeneic HSCT recipient or a stem cell or donor lymphocyte infusion donor (not recorded which). It is not recorded whose cells these are; they may come from a transplant donor. Sequenced material: blood, either unsorted or a sorted T cell fraction (not recorded which). V is TRBV4-1 and J is TRBJ2-5, with 7 nucleotides matching TRBD1. CDR3: CASSQGVWDSQETQYF. The CDR3 DNA is TGCGCCAGCAGCCAAGGGGTCTGGGACAGTCAAGAGACCCAGTACTTC.